Below are 27 T cell receptor beta chains sequenced from a single sample in a study of shared clonotypes between healthy human individuals. The repertoire was sequenced with immunoSEQ multiplex PCR; TCRdb's copy has only in-frame clones and lacks some. The data show over a million clones, more than 75% seen once. Sequenced sample: memory CD4+ T cells from PBMCs. Subset meaning: CD45RA-negative fraction. Receptor source: a man between 18 and 29 years old in good health. Some clones in this sample may be carry-over from other donors' samples.

The genes are TRBV10-1 and TRBJ2-7, with 9 bases aligning to TRBD2. CDR1 and CDR2 from the germline V gene are WNHNN and SYGVQD (reference sequence). CDR3 length equals 15 residues. The V gene end was trimmed by 2 bases and the J gene end by 5 bases; junction bases not matched to a gene: 7. The CDR3 loop is CASSELSSGNHEQYF. The CDR3 coding sequence is TGCGCCAGCAGTGAGCTGTCTAGCGGGAACCACGAGCAGTACTTC.

Notes on this clone: Germline is not matched at one junction end, which may reflect a read error. The chain recombines TRBV7-9 with TRBJ2-5; D may match TRBD1 or TRBD2 (5 bases each). The CDR3 totals 14 residues. Germline V gene data show CDR1 as SEHNR and CDR2 as FQNEAQ (reference sequence). CDR3 loop: CASSLGGSQKTQYF. CDR3 coding DNA: TGTGCCAGCAGCTTAGGGGGGTCCCAAAAGACCCAGTACTTC.

Here the CDR3 reads CASSISPAKGNTIYF. The CDR3 coding sequence is TGTGCCAGTAGTATTAGCCCGGCCAAAGGAAACACCATATATTTT. The rearrangement links TRBV19 to TRBJ1-3; no definite D call. V gave up 3 bases and J gave up 4 bases, with 13 bases separating them. Germline CDR1 LNHDA, CDR2 SQIVND (reference sequence). The CDR3 has 15 residues.

This chain joins TRBV4-1 and TRBJ1-4, with 8 bases fitting TRBD1. V shed 4 bases and J 7 bases; nucleotides not matched to a gene: 11. Per germline, CDR1 MGHRA and CDR2 YSYEKL. This CDR3 is 16 amino acids long. For the CDR3, the DNA is TGCGCCAGCAGCCCCCAAGATAGACAGGGGATTGAAAAACTGTTTTTT. Translation: CASSPQDRQGIEKLFF.

J is TRBJ1-5 and V is TRBV19, with D maybe TRBD1 (6 bases). Germline CDR1 is LNHDA and CDR2 is SQIVND (reference sequence). The CDR3 sequence is 15 residues long. Deletions cut 3 bases from V and 3 bases from J, with 12 bases between. CDR3 nucleotide sequence: TGTGCCAGTAGTATTGGCAGGGGACCCAATCAGCCCCAGCATTTT. It codes for CASSIGRGPNQPQHF.

The chain carries TRBV10-3 and TRBJ1-3; D may be TRBD1 (6 bases). Looked up from germline, CDR1 is ENHRY and CDR2 is SYGVKD. The CDR3 contains 14 residues. With 7 bases removed from V and 3 bases from J, the gap between germline ends came to 13 bases. The CDR3 DNA reads as TGTGCCATCAATCCCGGACAGTTTGGAAACACCATATATTTT. Translated, it gives CAINPGQFGNTIYF.

The CDR3 protein is CASSEQRDTQYF. The CDR3 DNA reads as TGCGCCAGCAGCGAGCAGCGGGATACGCAGTATTTT. The V call is TRBV5-1, the J call TRBJ2-3, with D maybe TRBD2 (5 bases). In germline, CDR1 is SGHRS, CDR2 YFSETQ. The CDR3 is 12 residues long. V lost 4 bases, J lost 6 bases, and 9 bases lay in between.

The V gene is TRBV28, the J gene TRBJ2-7; TRBD2 is a possible D gene (6 bases). V lost 2 bases and J 3 bases, leaving 17 bases between the germline ends. CDR3 size: 16 residues. Germline CDR1 and CDR2: MDHEN and SYDVKM. The CDR3 is CASSLPVGTQLYEQYF. CDR3 coding DNA: TGTGCCAGCAGTTTACCCGTCGGGACTCAGCTCTACGAGCAGTACTTC.

The chain carries TRBV7-2 and TRBJ1-1; D gene ambiguous. CDR3 size: 13 residues. With 0 bases removed from V and 6 bases from J, the gap between germline ends came to 8 bases. Germline V gene data show CDR1 as SGHTA and CDR2 as FQGNSA. The CDR3 nucleotides read TGTGCCAGCAGCTTAGCCCAGTTTTCTGAAGCTTTCTTT. It translates to CASSLAQFSEAFF.

The chain couples TRBV7-9 to TRBJ2-7, with TRBD2 matching over 10 bases. Germline assignment: CDR1 SEHNR and CDR2 FQNEAQ (reference sequence). This CDR3 is 17 amino acids long. The junction had 11 bases not matched to a gene; V was cut back by 5 bases and J by 1 base. DNA of the CDR3: TGTGCCAGCAGCCCCCAACGAGCTAGCGGGAGATCCTACGAGCAGTACTTC. Translated, it gives CASSPQRASGRSYEQYF.

CDR3 protein: CASSLTSGRVADTQYF. The DNA for the CDR3 is TGTGCCAGCAGCTTGACTAGCGGGAGAGTGGCAGATACGCAGTATTTT. The chain carries TRBV5-4 and TRBJ2-3; 11 bases map to TRBD2. The CDR3 consists of 16 residues. With 1 base clipped from V and 4 bases from J, the junction kept 5 bases outside the gene matches. The germline V gene has CDR1 SGHNT and CDR2 YYREEE (reference sequence). Drawing the rest from reference TRBV5-4 and TRBJ2-3, the complete variable domain is ETGVTQSPTHLIKTRGQQVTLRCSSQSGHNTVSWYQQALGQGPQFIFQYYREEENGRGNFPPRFSGLQFPNYSSELNVNALELDDSALYLCASSLTSGRVADTQYFGPGTRLTVL.

The gene calls are TRBV28 and TRBJ1-2; 7 nucleotides line up with TRBD1. The CDR3 consists of 16 residues. Germline values: CDR1 MDHEN, CDR2 SYDVKM. Losses at the gene ends were 6 bases for V and 3 bases for J; bases not matched to a gene: 13. The CDR3 nucleotides read TGTGCCAGCAGCCGGGGGACAGCCACATTTGACTATGGCTACACCTTC. Translation gives CASSRGTATFDYGYTF.

The genes are TRBV7-9 and TRBJ2-1; a weak D match, TRBD2 (5 bases). The ends were cut back, 2 bases at V and 9 bases at J, with 8 bases in the middle. CDR3 length equals 12 residues. The germline V gene encodes CDR1 SEHNR and CDR2 FQNEAQ (reference sequence). The CDR3 sequence is CASSLNEGEQFF. The CDR3 region has the DNA TGTGCCAGCAGCTTAAACGAGGGTGAGCAGTTCTTC.

The J gene is TRBJ2-2, the V gene TRBV11-2; possibly TRBD1 for D (5 bases). Germline CDR1 and CDR2: SGHAT and FQNNGV. V gave up 6 bases and J gave up 4 bases, with 9 bases separating them. CDR3 size: 13 residues. The chain's CDR3 is CASRRQFTGELFF. The CDR3 DNA is TGTGCCAGCAGGCGACAGTTCACCGGGGAGCTGTTTTTT.

This chain connects TRBV7-3 to TRBJ2-7; D remains ambiguous. The CDR3 sequence is 13 residues long. V lost 1 base, J lost 2 bases, and 6 bases lay in between. Germline assignment: CDR1 SGHTA and CDR2 FQGTGA. CDR3 sequence reads: CASSLNPTYEQYF. In DNA, the CDR3 is TGTGCCAGCAGCTTAAACCCCACCTACGAGCAGTACTTC.

J is TRBJ2-1 and V is TRBV5-1; no definite D call. The CDR3 extends over 14 amino acids. Germline V gene data show CDR1 as SGHRS and CDR2 as YFSETQ. V lost 0 bases and J lost 2, with 6 bases in between. CDR3 loop: CASSLVATYNEQFF. DNA of the CDR3: TGCGCCAGCAGCTTGGTGGCGACCTACAATGAGCAGTTCTTC.

The chain couples TRBV6-6 to TRBJ2-2, with D possibly matching TRBD2 (6 bases). Germline loops: CDR1 MNHNY, CDR2 SVGAGI (reference sequence). CDR3 size: 15 residues. V was pared by 4 bases and J by 7 bases, with 16 bases between. CDR3 sequence: CASSSTQRANGELFF. Here the CDR3 DNA reads TGTGCCAGCAGTTCAACTCAGCGGGCGAACGGGGAGCTGTTTTTT.

The gene calls are TRBV6-5 and TRBJ1-1; D gene unclear. The V gene lost 4 bases and the J gene lost 3 bases, with 12 bases spanning the gap. Germline loops: CDR1 MNHEY, CDR2 SVGAGI. The CDR3 covers 14 residues. The CDR3 DNA is TGTGCCAGCAGTTCCCATCGCGCAGACACTGAAGCTTTCTTT. It is translated as CASSSHRADTEAFF.

V is TRBV6-6 and J is TRBJ1-5; 8 bases align to TRBD1. Trimming took 2 bases from V and 6 from J; bases not matched to a gene: 6. Per germline, CDR1 MNHNY and CDR2 SVGAGI (reference sequence). CDR3 length: 15 amino acids. The CDR3 protein is CASSYTTGGGQPQHF. Here the CDR3 DNA reads TGTGCCAGCAGTTACACCACAGGGGGAGGTCAGCCCCAGCATTTT.

J is TRBJ2-5 and V is TRBV25-1; D ambiguous. Germline V gene sequence: CDR1 MGHDK, CDR2 SYGVNS. CDR3 length: 12 residues. The V end lost 2 bases, the J end lost 9 bases, and 10 bases lay between the germline ends. The CDR3 DNA reads TGTGCCAGCAGTGAACTGCGTGGGTCCCAGTACTTC. It encodes CASSELRGSQYF.

The chain joins TRBV10-1 to TRBJ2-7; D is uncertain. The CDR3 sequence is 12 residues long. The V and J ends lost 0 bases and 4 bases respectively, with 4 bases between them. The germline CDR1 and CDR2 sequences are WNHNN and SYGVQD (reference sequence). CDR3 DNA: TGCGCCAGCAGTGAGTCGAGGTACGAGCAGTACTTC. Protein product: CASSESRYEQYF.

This clone occurred once. Other nucleotide sequences in the sample specify the same CDR3. This chain connects TRBV7-2 to TRBJ1-1; D remains unclear. The CDR3 has 14 amino acids. Trimming cost V 2 bases and J 0 bases, with 7 bases left between them. Per germline, CDR1 SGHTA and CDR2 FQGNSA. CDR3: CASSLSSLNTEAFF. CDR3 DNA: TGTGCCAGCAGCTTATCCAGCCTGAACACTGAAGCTTTCTTT.

The V and J genes are TRBV7-7 and TRBJ1-4; TRBD1 agrees at 7 bases. This CDR3 comprises 15 residues. Germline loops: CDR1 SSHAT, CDR2 FNYEAQ (reference sequence). V lost 2 bases and J lost 8; bases outside the gene matches: 8. CDR3 in amino acids: CASSLHQGGTEKLFF. DNA of the CDR3: TGTGCCAGCAGCTTACATCAGGGGGGGACGGAAAAACTGTTTTTT.

The chain links TRBV7-6 to TRBJ2-6; D not resolved. The CDR3 covers 12 residues. Germline V gene data show CDR1 as SGHVS and CDR2 as FNYEAQ. The V gene lost 6 bases and the J gene lost 5 bases, with 5 bases spanning the gap. Written as DNA, the CDR3 is TGTGCCAGCAGGGGATGGGCCAACGTCCTGACTTTC. Amino acids: CASRGWANVLTF.

The CDR3 here is CASSNEFGTSRAGELFF. The CDR3 DNA sequence: TGTGCCAGCAGCAACGAATTCGGGACTAGTAGGGCCGGGGAGCTGTTTTTT. The V gene is TRBV28, the J gene TRBJ2-2; 8 bases match TRBD2. Germline CDR1 reads MDHEN; CDR2 reads SYDVKM. Trimming took 6 bases from V and 6 from J; bases not matched to a gene: 15. The CDR3 has 17 amino acids.

This clone has only a few counts. Different DNA sequences within this sample yield the same CDR3. The chain recombines TRBV10-3 with TRBJ1-5; unclear D gene. The V gene lost 11 bases and the J gene lost 2 bases, with 10 bases spanning the gap. In germline, CDR1 is ENHRY, CDR2 SYGVKD. This CDR3 has 12 amino acids. The CDR3 DNA reads TGTGCCGTCTCCGGGGGCAATCAGCCCCAGCATTTT. Amino acid sequence: CAVSGGNQPQHF.

The V gene is TRBV10-3, the J gene TRBJ2-5; TRBD1 matches 8 bases. The V and J ends lost 3 bases and 3 bases, in that order; junction bases with no gene match: 9. This CDR3 is 16 amino acids long. Germline V gives CDR1 ENHRY, CDR2 SYGVKD. CDR3: CAISDPTGEVEETQYF. For the CDR3, the DNA is TGTGCCATCAGTGATCCGACAGGGGAGGTGGAAGAGACCCAGTACTTC.